This T cell receptor (beta chain) emerged from a study of T cell changes during pregnancy in multiple sclerosis. There are 16 residues in the CDR3. CDR1 SNHLY and CDR2 FYNNEI come from the germline V gene. V trimming: 9 bases; J trimming: 5 bases; junction bases outside the gene matches: 8. Some clones are missing from TCRdb's copy, which holds only in-frame ones; the method was immunoSEQ multiplex PCR. The table shows some 73,000 clones, with approximately 92% occurring only once. The rearrangement uses TRBV2 and TRBJ2-3; TRBD2 matches 16 bases. The input for sequencing was peripheral blood, taken in the third trimester of pregnancy. This sequence was found in a female donor in good health, enrolled as a control in a pregnancy study. The CDR3 nucleotides read TGTGCCAGTCCCGGGACTAGCGGGAGGGCCATAGATACGCAGTATTTT. It specifies CASPGTSGRAIDTQYF.